What follows are 7 T cell receptor beta chains derived from one specimen sequenced in a study of shared clonotypes between healthy human individuals. Clones were sequenced by immunoSEQ multiplex PCR, and TCRdb holds only the in-frame ones, with some missing. The sample comprises about 980,000 clones, roughly 72% of which are singletons, and 1.5% rests with the top ten. The specimen was memory CD4+ T cells sorted from blood. As to subset: CD45RA-negative fraction. These receptors all come from a man in his late teens or twenties in good health.

With regard to this clone: Its ends do not fully match the called genes, so a read error is possible. This sample also contains other DNA sequences that code for the same CDR3. V is TRBV5-4 and J is TRBJ2-3; possibly TRBD2 for D (6 bases). Per germline, CDR1 SGHNT and CDR2 YYREEE (reference sequence). The CDR3 totals 14 residues. In DNA form, the CDR3 reads TGTGCCAGCAGTTTGGGACTTTCCACAGATACGCAGTATTTT. It translates to CASSLGLSTDTQYF.

The chain carries TRBV6-5 and TRBJ1-2; D might be TRBD1 (5 bases). The CDR3 extends over 12 amino acids. Germline CDR1 reads MNHEY; CDR2 reads SVGAGI. The germline V and J ends were trimmed by 5 bases and 8 bases, with 12 bases remaining between them. The CDR3 sequence is CASSTGPIGYTF. In DNA, the CDR3 is TGTGCCAGCAGTACGGGACCGATAGGCTACACCTTC.

In its sample, this clone was seen many times. The chain has TRBV29-1 and TRBJ2-3, with TRBD2 matching over 11 bases. After removal of 4 bases from V and 6 bases from J, the junction contained 9 bases not matched to a gene. Germline assignment: CDR1 SQVTM and CDR2 ANQGSEA. CDR3 length: 15 amino acids. This CDR3 is CSVVMVAGGMDTQYF. CDR3 nucleotides: TGCAGCGTTGTTATGGTAGCGGGGGGGATGGATACGCAGTATTTT.

In regard to this clone: This sample also contains other DNA sequences that code for the same CDR3. The chain employs TRBV30 and TRBJ1-4; D perhaps matches TRBD1 (5 bases). CDR1 and CDR2 from the germline V gene are GTSNPN and SVGIG (reference sequence). The germline V and J ends were trimmed by 2 bases and 8 bases, with 12 bases remaining between them. This CDR3 has 13 amino acids. The CDR3 coding sequence is TGTGCCTGGAGTAGGGCAGGGAAGGAAAAACTGTTTTTT. Its translation is CAWSRAGKEKLFF.

As concerns this clone: The same CDR3 also results from other DNA sequences found in this sample. This rearrangement joins TRBV7-9 to TRBJ1-4; TRBD1 aligns across 8 bases. With 5 bases clipped from V and 2 bases from J, the junction kept 7 bases outside the gene matches. The CDR3 consists of 16 residues. Looked up from germline, CDR1 is SEHNR and CDR2 is FQNEAQ (reference sequence). The CDR3 sequence is CASSLGQGATNEKLFF. The CDR3 DNA is TGTGCCAGCAGCCTGGGGCAGGGGGCGACTAATGAAAAACTGTTTTTT.

CDR3 in amino acids: CASSVSRQNEQFF. In DNA form, the CDR3 reads TGTGCCAGCAGTGTAAGCCGCCAAAATGAGCAGTTCTTC. This chain links TRBV2 with TRBJ2-1, with D unresolved. V was trimmed by 4 bases and J by 7 bases, leaving 11 bases between them. Looked up from germline, CDR1 is SNHLY and CDR2 is FYNNEI. The CDR3 length is 13 residues. Full variable domain (remainder filled in from reference TRBV2 and TRBJ2-1): EPEVTQTPSHQVTQMGQEVILRCVPISNHLYFYWYRQILGQKVEFLVSFYNNEISEKSEIFDDQFSVERPDGSNFTLKIRSTKLEDSAMYFCASSVSRQNEQFFGPGTRLTVL.

DNA of the CDR3: TGTGCCAGTAGTGCGCAACTGAGGGACAGCTTCAACGAGCAGTACTTC. This sequence encodes CASSAQLRDSFNEQYF. The gene calls are TRBV19 and TRBJ2-7; 7 bases line up with TRBD1. Germline V CDR1 and CDR2: LNHDA, SQIVND (reference sequence). V shed 5 bases, J shed 5 bases, and the junction held 15 bases outside the gene matches. This CDR3 comprises 16 residues.